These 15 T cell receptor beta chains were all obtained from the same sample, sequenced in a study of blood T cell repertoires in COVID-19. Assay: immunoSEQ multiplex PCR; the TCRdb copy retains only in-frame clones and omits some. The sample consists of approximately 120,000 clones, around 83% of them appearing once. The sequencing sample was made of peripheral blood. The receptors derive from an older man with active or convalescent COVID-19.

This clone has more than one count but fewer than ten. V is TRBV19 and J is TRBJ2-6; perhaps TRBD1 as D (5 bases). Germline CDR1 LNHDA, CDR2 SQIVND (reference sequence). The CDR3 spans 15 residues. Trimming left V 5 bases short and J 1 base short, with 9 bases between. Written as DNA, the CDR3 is TGTGCCAGTAGTCCCAGGGCATCTGGGGCCAACGTCCTGACTTTC. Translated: CASSPRASGANVLTF. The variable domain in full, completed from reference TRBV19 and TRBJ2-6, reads DGGITQSPKYLFRKEGQNVTLSCEQNLNHDAMYWYRQDPGQGLRLIYYSQIVNDFQKGDIAEGYSVSREKKESFPLTVTSAQKNPTAFYLCASSPRASGANVLTFGAGSRLTVL.

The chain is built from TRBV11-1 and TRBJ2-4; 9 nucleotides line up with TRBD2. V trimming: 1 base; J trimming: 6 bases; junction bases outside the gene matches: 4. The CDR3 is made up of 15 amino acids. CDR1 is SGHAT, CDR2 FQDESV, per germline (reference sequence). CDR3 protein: CASSLGLAGRNIQYF. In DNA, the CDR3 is TGTGCCAGCAGCTTAGGCCTAGCGGGGAGAAACATTCAGTACTTC. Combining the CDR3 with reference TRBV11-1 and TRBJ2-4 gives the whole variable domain EAEVAQSPRYKITEKSQAVAFWCDPISGHATLYWYRQILGQGPELLVQFQDESVVDDSQLPKDRFSAERLKGVDSTLKIQPAELGDSAMYLCASSLGLAGRNIQYFGAGTRLSVL.

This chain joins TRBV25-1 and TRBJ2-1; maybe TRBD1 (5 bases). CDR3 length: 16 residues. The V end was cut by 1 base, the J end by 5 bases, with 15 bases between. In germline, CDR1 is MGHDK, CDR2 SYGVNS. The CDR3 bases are TGTGCCAGCAGTGAATGGAAGGGGCCGCCCGACAATGAGCAGTTCTTC. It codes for CASSEWKGPPDNEQFF.

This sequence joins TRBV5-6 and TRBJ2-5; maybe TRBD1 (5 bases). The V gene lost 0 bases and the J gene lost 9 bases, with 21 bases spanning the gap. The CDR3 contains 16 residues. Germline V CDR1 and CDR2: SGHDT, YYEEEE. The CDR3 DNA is TGTGCCAGCAGCTTGGTTACGGACAATCTTCAAGGGGCCCAGTACTTC. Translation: CASSLVTDNLQGAQYF.

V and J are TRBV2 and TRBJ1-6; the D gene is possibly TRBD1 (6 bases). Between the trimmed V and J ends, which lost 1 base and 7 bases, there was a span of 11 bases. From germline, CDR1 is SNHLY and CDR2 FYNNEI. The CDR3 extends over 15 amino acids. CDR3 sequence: CASSEDRVTNSPLHF. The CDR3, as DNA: TGTGCCAGCAGTGAAGACAGGGTGACGAATTCACCCCTCCACTTT.

CDR3 DNA sequence: TGTGCCAGCAGCTCTCGCGAGGCCAGGGGTGGGACCCAGTACTTC. The encoded protein is CASSSREARGGTQYF. The gene calls are TRBV7-8 and TRBJ2-5; possibly TRBD1 for D (6 bases). The ends were cut back, 4 bases at V and 7 bases at J, with 19 bases in the middle. Per the germline V gene, CDR1 is SGHVS and CDR2 is FQNEAQ. This CDR3 contains 15 residues.

This chain's CDR3 is CASSQVRYNEQFF. The CDR3 nucleotides read TGTGCCAGCAGCCAAGTCCGGTACAATGAGCAGTTCTTC. The rearrangement joins TRBV3-1 (or the pseudogene TRBV3-2) to TRBJ2-1; D gene uncertain. There are 13 residues in the CDR3. Trimming took off 1 base at V and 4 bases at J, with 5 bases between the two ends. Germline V lookup: CDR1 LGHDT, CDR2 YNNKEL (reference sequence).

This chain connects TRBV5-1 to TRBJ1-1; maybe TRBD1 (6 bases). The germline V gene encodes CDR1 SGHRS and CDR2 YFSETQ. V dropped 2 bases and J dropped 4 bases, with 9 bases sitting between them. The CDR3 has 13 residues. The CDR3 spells CASSFGGRTEAFF. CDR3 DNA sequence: TGCGCCAGCAGCTTTGGGGGCCGCACTGAAGCTTTCTTT.

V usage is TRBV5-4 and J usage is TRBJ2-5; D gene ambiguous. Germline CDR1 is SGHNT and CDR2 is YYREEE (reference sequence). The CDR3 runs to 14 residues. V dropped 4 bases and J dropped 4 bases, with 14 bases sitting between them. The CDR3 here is CASSSAPSPETQYF. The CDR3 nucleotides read TGTGCCAGCAGCAGCGCTCCCAGCCCAGAGACCCAGTACTTC.

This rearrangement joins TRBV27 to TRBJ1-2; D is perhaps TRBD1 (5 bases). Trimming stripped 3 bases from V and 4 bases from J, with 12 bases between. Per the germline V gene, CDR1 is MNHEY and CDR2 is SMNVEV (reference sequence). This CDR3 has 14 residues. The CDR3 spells CASSLKGHVYGYTF. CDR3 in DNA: TGTGCCAGCAGTTTGAAGGGGCATGTCTATGGCTACACCTTC.

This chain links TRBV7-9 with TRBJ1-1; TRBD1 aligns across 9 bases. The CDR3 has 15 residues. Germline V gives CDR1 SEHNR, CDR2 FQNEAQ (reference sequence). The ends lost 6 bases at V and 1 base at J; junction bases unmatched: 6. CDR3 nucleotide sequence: TGTGCCAGCAGTAGGACAGGGGACCCGAACACTGAAGCTTTCTTT. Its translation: CASSRTGDPNTEAFF.

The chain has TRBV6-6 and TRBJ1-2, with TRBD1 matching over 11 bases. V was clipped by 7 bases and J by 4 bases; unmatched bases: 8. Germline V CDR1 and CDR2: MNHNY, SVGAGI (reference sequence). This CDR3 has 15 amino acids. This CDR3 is CASTAAGTGGYGYTF. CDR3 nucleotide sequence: TGTGCCAGCACCGCCGCCGGGACAGGGGGCTATGGCTACACCTTC.

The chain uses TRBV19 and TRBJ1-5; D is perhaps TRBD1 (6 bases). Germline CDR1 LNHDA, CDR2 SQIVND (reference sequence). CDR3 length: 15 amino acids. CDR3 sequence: CALPRTGQPNQPQHF. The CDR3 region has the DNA TGTGCTCTCCCCCGAACCGGACAGCCGAATCAGCCCCAGCATTTT.

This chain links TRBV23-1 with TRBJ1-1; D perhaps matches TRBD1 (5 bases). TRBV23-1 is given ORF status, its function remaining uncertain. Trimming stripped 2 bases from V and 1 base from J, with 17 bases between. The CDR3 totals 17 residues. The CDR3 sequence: CASSQDPGLTTNTEAFF. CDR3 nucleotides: TGCGCCAGCAGTCAAGATCCGGGACTGACAACGAACACTGAAGCTTTCTTT.

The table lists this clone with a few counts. DNA of the CDR3: TGCAGCGCTAGGGAGTCCGGGGATACGCAGTATTTT. Its translation is CSARESGDTQYF. The V and J genes are TRBV29-1 and TRBJ2-3; D possibly corresponds to TRBD2 (5 bases). CDR1 is SQVTM and CDR2 is ANQGSEA in the germline V gene. The CDR3 sequence is 12 residues long. Deletions cut 7 bases from V and 6 bases from J, with 14 bases between.